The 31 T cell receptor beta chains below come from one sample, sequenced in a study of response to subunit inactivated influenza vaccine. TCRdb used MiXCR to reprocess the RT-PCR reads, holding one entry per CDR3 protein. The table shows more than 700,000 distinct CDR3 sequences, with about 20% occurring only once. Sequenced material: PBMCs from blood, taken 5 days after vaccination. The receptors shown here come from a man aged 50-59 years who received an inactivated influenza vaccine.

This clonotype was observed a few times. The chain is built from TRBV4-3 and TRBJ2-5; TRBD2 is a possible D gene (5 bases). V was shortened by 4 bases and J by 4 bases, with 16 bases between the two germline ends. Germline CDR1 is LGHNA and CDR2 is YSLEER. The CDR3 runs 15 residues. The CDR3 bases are TGCGCCAGCAGCCCCTCGGTGTCCCGGGGAGAGACCCAGTACTTC. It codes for CASSPSVSRGETQYF.

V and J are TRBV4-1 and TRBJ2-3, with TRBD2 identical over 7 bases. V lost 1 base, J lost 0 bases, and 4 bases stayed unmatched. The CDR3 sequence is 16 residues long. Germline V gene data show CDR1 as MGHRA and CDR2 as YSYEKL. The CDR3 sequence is CASSQASRGSTDTQYF. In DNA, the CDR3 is TGCGCCAGCAGCCAAGCCTCGCGGGGGAGCACAGATACGCAGTATTTT.

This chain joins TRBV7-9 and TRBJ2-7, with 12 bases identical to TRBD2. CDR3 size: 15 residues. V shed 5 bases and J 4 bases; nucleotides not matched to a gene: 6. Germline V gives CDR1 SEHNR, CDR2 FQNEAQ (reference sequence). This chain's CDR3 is CASSLPTSGRYEQYF. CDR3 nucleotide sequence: TGTGCCAGCAGCCTACCGACTAGCGGGAGATACGAGCAGTACTTC.

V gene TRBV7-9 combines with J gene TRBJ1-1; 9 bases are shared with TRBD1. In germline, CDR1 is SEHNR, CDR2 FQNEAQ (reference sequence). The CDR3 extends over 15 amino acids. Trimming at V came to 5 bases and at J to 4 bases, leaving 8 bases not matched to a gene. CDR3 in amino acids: CASSVTGGHSTEAFF. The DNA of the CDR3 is TGTGCCAGCAGCGTCACAGGGGGCCACAGCACTGAAGCTTTCTTT. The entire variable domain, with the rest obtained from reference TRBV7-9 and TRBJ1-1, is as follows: DTGVSQNPRHKITKRGQNVTFRCDPISEHNRLYWYRQTLGQGPEFLTYFQNEAQLEKSRLLSDRFSAERPKGSFSTLEIQRTEQGDSAMYLCASSVTGGHSTEAFFGQGTRLTVV.

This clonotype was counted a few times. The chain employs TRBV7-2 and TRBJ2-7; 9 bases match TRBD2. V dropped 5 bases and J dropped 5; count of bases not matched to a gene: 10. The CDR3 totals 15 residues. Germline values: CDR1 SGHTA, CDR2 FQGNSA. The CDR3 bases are TGTGCCAGCAGCCCACGCGGGGGGGGCCTCCACGAGCAGTACTTC. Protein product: CASSPRGGGLHEQYF.

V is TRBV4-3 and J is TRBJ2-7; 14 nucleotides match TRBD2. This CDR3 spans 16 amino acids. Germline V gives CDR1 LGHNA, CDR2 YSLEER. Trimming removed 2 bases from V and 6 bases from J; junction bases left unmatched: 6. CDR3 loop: CASSQYSGTSGSEQYF. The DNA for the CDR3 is TGCGCCAGCAGCCAATATTCCGGGACTAGCGGGAGCGAGCAGTACTTC.

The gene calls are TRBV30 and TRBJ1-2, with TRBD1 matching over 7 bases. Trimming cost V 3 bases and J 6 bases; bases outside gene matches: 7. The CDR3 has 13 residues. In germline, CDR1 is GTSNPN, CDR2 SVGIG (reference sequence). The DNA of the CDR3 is TGTGCCTGGAGGGGGACAGTAAGAAATGGCTACACCTTC. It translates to CAWRGTVRNGYTF.

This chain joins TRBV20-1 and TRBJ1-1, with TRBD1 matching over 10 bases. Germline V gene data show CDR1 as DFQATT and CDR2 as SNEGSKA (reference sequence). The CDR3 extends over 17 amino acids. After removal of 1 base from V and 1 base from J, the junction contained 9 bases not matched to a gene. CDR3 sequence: CSARVAGTGVANTEAFF. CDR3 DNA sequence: TGCAGTGCTAGAGTAGCCGGGACAGGGGTCGCGAACACTGAAGCTTTCTTT.

In DNA form, the CDR3 reads TGTGCCAGCAGATCTGGAGGCGTCAATGAGCAGTTCTTC. Translated, it gives CASRSGGVNEQFF. The rearrangement links TRBV11-2 to TRBJ2-1; tentatively, D is TRBD2 (5 bases). V was trimmed by 6 bases and J by 6 bases, leaving 12 bases between them. Germline values: CDR1 SGHAT, CDR2 FQNNGV. The CDR3 loop spans 13 amino acids.

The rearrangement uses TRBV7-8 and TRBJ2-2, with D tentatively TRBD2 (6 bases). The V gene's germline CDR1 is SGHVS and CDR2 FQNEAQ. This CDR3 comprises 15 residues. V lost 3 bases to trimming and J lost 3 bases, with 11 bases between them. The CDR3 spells CASSFRGRYTGELFF. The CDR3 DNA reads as TGTGCCAGCAGCTTCAGAGGGAGGTACACCGGGGAGCTGTTTTTT.

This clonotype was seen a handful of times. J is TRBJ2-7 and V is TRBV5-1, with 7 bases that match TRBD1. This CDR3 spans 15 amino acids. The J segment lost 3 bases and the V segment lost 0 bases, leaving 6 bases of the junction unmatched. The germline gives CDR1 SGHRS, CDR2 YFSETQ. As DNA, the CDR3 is TGCGCCAGCAGCTTGGCCGACAGGGACCTCTACGAGCAGTACTTC. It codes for CASSLADRDLYEQYF.

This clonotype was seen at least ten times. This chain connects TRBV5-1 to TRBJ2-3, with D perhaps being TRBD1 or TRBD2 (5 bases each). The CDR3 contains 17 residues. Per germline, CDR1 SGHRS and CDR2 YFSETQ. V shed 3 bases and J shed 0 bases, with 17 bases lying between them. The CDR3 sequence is CASSSRQPGPSTDTQYF. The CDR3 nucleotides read TGCGCCAGCAGCTCAAGACAACCGGGACCGAGCACAGATACGCAGTATTTT.

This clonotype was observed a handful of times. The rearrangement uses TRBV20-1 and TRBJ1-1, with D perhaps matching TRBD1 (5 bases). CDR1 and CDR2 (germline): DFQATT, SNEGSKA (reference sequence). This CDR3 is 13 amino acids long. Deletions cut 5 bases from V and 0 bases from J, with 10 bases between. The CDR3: CSAGGGMNTEAFF. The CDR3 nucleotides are TGCAGTGCTGGGGGGGGGATGAACACTGAAGCTTTCTTT.

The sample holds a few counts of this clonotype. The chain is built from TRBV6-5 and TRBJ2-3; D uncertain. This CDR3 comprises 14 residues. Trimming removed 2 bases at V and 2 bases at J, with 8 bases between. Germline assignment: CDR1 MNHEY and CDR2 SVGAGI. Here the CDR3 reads CASSYTPSTDTQYF. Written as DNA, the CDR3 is TGTGCCAGCAGTTACACCCCTTCCACAGATACGCAGTATTTT.

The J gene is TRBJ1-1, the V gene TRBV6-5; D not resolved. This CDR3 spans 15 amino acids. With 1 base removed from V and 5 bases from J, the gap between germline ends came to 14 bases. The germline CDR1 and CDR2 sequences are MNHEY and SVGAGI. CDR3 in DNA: TGTGCCAGCAGTTACTTCTCCTCGGGGAGGACTGAAGCTTTCTTT. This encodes CASSYFSSGRTEAFF.

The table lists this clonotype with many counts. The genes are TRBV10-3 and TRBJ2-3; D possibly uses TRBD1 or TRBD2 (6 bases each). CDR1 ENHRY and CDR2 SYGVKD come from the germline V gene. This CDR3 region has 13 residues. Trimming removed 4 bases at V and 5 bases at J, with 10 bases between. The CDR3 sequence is CAISVGGRDTQYF. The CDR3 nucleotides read TGTGCCATCAGTGTCGGGGGCCGAGATACGCAGTATTTT.

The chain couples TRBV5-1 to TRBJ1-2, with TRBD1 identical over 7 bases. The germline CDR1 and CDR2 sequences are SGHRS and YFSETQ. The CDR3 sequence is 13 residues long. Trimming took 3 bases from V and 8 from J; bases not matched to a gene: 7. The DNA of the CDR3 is TGCGCCAGCAGCTCACAGGGGAGAGAGGGCTACACCTTC. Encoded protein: CASSSQGREGYTF.

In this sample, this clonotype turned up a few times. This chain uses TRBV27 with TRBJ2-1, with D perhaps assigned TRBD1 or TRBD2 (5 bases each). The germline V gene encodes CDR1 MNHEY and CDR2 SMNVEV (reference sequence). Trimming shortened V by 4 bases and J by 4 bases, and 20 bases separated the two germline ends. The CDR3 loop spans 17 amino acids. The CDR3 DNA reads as TGTGCCAGCAGTTCAGTAACCGGGGCTGGGGGTTACAATGAGCAGTTCTTC. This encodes CASSSVTGAGGYNEQFF.

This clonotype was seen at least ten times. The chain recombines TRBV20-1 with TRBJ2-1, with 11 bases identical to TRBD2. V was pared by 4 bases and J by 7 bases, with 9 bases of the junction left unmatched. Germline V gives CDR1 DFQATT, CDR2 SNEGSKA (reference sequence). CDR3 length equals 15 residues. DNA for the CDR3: TGCAGTGCTACCCTACTAGCGGGAGAGTGGAATGAGCAGTTCTTC. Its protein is CSATLLAGEWNEQFF.

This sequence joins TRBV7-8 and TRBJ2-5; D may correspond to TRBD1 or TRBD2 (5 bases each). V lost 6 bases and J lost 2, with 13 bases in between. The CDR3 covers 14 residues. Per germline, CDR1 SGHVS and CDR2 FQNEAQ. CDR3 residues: CASRDGTLQETQYF. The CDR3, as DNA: TGTGCCAGCAGGGATGGGACCCTTCAAGAGACCCAGTACTTC. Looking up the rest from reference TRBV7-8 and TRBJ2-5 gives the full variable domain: GAGVSQSPRYKVAKRGQDVALRCDPISGHVSLFWYQQALGQGPEFLTYFQNEAQLDKSGLPSDRFFAERPEGSVSTLKIQRTQQEDSAVYLCASRDGTLQETQYFGPGTRLLVL.

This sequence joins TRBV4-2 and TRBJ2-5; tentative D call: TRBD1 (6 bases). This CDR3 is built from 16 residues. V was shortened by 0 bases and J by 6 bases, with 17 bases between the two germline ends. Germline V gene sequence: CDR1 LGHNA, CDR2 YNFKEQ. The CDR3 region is CASSQDLQGQRKTQYF. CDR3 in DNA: TGTGCCAGCAGCCAAGACTTACAGGGTCAACGGAAGACCCAGTACTTC.

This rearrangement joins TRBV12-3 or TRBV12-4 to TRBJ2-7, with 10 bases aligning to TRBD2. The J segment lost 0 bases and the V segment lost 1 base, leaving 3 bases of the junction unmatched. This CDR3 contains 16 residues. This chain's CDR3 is CASSLGSSGGSYEQYF. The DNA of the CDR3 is TGTGCCAGCAGTTTAGGGTCTAGCGGGGGCTCCTACGAGCAGTACTTC.

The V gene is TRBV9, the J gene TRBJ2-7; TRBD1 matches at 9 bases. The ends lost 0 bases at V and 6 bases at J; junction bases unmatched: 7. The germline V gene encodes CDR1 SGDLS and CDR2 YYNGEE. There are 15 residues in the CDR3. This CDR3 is CASSVAGGQGSEQYF. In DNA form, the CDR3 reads TGTGCCAGCAGCGTAGCTGGGGGACAGGGTAGCGAGCAGTACTTC. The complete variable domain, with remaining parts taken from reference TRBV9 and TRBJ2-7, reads DSGVTQTPKHLITATGQRVTLRCSPRSGDLSVYWYQQSLDQGLQFLIQYYNGEERAKGNILERFSAQQFPDLHSELNLSSLELGDSALYFCASSVAGGQGSEQYFGPGTRLTVT.

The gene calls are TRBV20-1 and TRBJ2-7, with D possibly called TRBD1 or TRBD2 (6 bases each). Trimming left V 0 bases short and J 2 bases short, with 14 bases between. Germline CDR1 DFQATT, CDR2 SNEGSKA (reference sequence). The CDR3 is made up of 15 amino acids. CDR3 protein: CSARDPRGDTYEQYF. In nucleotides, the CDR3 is TGCAGTGCTAGAGATCCGCGCGGGGACACCTACGAGCAGTACTTC.

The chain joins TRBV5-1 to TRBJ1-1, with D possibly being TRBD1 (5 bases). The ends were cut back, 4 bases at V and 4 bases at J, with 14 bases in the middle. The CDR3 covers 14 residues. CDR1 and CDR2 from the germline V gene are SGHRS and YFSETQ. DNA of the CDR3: TGCGCCAGCAGCCCTAATACCAGGGCCACTGAAGCTTTCTTT. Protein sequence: CASSPNTRATEAFF.

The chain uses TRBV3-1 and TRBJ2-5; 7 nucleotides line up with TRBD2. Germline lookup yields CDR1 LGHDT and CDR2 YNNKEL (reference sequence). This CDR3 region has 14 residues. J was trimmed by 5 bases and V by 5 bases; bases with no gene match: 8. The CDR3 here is CASSSDGGIETQYF. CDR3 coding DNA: TGTGCCAGCAGCTCCGACGGGGGGATTGAGACCCAGTACTTC.

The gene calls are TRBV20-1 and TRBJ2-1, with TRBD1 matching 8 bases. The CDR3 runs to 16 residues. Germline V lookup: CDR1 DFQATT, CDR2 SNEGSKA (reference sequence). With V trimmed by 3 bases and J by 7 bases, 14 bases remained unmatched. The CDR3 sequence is CSASRSGQGAWNEQFF. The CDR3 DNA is TGCAGTGCTAGCAGGTCGGGTCAGGGGGCCTGGAATGAGCAGTTCTTC.

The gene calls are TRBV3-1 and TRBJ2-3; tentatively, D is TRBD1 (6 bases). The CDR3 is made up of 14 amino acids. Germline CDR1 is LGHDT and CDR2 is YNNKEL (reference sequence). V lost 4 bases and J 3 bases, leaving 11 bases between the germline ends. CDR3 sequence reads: CASSPGVRTDTQYF. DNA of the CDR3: TGTGCCAGCAGCCCAGGGGTCAGAACAGATACGCAGTATTTT.

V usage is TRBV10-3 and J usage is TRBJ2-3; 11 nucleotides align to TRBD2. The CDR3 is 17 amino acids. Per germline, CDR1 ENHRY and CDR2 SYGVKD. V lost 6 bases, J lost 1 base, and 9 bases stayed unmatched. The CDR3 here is CAIRDPLAGGGTDTQYF. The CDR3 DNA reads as TGTGCCATCAGAGACCCCTTAGCGGGAGGGGGCACAGATACGCAGTATTTT.

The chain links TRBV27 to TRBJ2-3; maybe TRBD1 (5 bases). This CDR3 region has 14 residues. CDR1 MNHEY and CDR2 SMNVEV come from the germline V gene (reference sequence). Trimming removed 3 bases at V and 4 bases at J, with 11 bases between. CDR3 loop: CASSFGRAPDTQYF. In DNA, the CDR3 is TGTGCCAGCAGTTTCGGCAGGGCCCCAGATACGCAGTATTTT.

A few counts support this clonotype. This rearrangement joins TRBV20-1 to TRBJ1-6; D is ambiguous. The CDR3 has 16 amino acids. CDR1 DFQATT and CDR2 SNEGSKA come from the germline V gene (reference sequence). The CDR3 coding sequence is TGCACCTCAAACAAGGACCGCCGCTCCTATAATTCACCCCTCCACTTT. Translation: CTSNKDRRSYNSPLHF.